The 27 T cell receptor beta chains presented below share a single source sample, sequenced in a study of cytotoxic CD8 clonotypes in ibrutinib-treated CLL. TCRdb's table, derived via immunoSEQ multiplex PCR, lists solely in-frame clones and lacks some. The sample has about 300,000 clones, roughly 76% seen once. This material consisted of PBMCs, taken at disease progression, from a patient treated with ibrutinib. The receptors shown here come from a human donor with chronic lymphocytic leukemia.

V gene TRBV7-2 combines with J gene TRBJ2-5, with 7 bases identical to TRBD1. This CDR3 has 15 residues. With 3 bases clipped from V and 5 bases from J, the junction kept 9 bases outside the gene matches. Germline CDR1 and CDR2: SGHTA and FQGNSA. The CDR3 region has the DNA TGTGCCAGCAGCTTTGCAGGGGGAAGGGAGGAGACCCAGTACTTC. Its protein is CASSFAGGREETQYF.

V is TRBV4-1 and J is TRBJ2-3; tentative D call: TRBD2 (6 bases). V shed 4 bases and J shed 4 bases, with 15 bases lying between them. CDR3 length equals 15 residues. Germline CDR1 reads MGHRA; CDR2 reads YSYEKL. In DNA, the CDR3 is TGCGCCAGCAGCCTCCTACTAGCAGCCTCAGATACGCAGTATTTT. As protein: CASSLLLAASDTQYF.

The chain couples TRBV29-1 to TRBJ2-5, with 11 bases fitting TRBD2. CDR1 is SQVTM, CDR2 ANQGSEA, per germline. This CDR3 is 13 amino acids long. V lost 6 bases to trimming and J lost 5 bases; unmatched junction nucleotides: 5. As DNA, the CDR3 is TGCAGCGTCGTAGCGGGAGGGCAGGAGACCCAGTACTTC. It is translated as CSVVAGGQETQYF.

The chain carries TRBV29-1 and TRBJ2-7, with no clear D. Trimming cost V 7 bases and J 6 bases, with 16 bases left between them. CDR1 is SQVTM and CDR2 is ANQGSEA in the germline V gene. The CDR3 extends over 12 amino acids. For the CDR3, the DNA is TGCAGCGCCTGGGCTGTTCCTAGCGAGCAGTACTTC. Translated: CSAWAVPSEQYF.

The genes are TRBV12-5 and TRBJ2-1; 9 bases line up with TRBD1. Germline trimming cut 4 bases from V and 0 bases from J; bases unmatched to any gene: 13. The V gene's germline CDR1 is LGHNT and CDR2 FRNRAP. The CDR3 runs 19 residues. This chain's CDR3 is CASGSPPGQGFRSYNEQFF. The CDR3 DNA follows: TGTGCTAGTGGTTCCCCCCCGGGACAGGGTTTCCGCTCCTACAATGAGCAGTTCTTC. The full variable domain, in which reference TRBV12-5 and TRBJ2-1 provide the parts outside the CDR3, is DARVTQTPRHKVTEMGQEVTMRCQPILGHNTVFWYRQTMMQGLELLAYFRNRAPLDDSGMPKDRFSAEMPDATLATLKIQPSEPRDSAVYFCASGSPPGQGFRSYNEQFFGPGTRLTVL.

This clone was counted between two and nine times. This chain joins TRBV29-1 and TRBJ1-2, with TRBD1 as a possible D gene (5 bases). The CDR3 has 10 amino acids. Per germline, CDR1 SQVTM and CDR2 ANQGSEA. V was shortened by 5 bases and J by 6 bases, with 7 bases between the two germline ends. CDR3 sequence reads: CSVRGDGYTF. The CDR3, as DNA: TGCAGCGTTCGGGGGGATGGCTACACCTTC. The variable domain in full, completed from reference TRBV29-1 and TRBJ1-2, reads SAVISQKPSRDICQRGTSLTIQCQVDSQVTMMFWYRQQPGQSLTLIATANQGSEATYESGFVIDKFPISRPNLTFSTLTVSNMSPEDSSIYLCSVRGDGYTFGSGTRLTVV.

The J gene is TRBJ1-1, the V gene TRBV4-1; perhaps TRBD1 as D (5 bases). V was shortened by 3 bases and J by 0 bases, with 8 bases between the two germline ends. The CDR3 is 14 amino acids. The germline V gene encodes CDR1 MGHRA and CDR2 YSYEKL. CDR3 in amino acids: CASSQGDLNTEAFF. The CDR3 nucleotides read TGCGCCAGCAGCCAGGGGGACTTGAACACTGAAGCTTTCTTT.

The CDR3 loop reads CASSFGQGAQEQYF. CDR3 coding DNA: TGCGCCAGCAGCTTCGGACAGGGGGCTCAGGAGCAGTACTTC. This sequence joins TRBV5-1 and TRBJ2-7; 11 nucleotides match TRBD1. V was clipped by 2 bases and J by 7 bases; unmatched bases: 5. This CDR3 has 14 residues. Germline CDR1 is SGHRS and CDR2 is YFSETQ.

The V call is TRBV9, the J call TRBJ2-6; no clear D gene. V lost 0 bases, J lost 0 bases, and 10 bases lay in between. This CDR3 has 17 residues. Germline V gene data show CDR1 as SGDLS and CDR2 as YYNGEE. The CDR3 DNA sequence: TGTGCCAGCAGCGTAGCTCCCGGAGACTCTGGGGCCAACGTCCTGACTTTC. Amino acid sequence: CASSVAPGDSGANVLTF.

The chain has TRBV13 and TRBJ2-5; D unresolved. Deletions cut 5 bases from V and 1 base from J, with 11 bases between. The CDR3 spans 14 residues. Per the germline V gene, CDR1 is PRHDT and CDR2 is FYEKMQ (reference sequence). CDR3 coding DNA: TGTGCCAGCAGCCCCCCATTTATCCAAGAGACCCAGTACTTC. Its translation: CASSPPFIQETQYF.

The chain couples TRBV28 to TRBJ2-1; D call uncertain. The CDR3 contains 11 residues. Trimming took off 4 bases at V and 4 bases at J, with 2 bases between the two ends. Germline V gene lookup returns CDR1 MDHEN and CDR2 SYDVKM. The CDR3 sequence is CASSSYNEQFF. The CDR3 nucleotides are TGTGCCAGCAGTTCATACAATGAGCAGTTCTTC.

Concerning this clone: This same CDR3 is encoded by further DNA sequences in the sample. CDR3: CASRRTGSYEQYF. The DNA of the CDR3 is TGTGCCAGCAGAAGGACAGGTTCCTACGAGCAGTACTTC. The chain uses TRBV27 and TRBJ2-7, with TRBD1 identical over 7 bases. The junction had 3 bases not matched to a gene; V was cut back by 6 bases and J by 1 base. This CDR3 region has 13 residues. Germline V gene lookup returns CDR1 MNHEY and CDR2 SMNVEV (reference sequence).

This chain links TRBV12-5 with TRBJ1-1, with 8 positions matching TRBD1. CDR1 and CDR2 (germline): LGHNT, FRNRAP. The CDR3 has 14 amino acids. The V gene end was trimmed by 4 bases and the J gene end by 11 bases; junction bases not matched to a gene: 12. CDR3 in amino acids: CASGYDRGSDCAFF. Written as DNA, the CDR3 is TGTGCTAGTGGTTACGACAGGGGATCAGATTGCGCTTTCTTT.

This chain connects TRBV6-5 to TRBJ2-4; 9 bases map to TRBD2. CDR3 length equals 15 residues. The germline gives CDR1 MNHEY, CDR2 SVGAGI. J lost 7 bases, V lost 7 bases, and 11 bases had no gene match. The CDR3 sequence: CASKAGGRAGNIQYF. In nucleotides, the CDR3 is TGTGCCAGCAAGGCTGGCGGGAGGGCCGGCAACATTCAGTACTTC.

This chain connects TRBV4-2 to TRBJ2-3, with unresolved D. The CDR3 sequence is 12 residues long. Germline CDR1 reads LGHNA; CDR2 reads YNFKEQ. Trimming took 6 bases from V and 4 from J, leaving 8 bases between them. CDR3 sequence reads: CASSPEADTQYF. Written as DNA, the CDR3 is TGTGCCAGCAGTCCCGAGGCAGATACGCAGTATTTT.

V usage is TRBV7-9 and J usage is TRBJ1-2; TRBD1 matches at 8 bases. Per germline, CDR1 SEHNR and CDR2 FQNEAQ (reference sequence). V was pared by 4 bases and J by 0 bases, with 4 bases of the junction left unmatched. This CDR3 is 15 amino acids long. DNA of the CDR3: TGTGCCAGCAGCTATGACAGGGGTTCTAACTATGGCTACACCTTC. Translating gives CASSYDRGSNYGYTF. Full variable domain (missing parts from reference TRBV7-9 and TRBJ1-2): DTGVSQNPRHKITKRGQNVTFRCDPISEHNRLYWYRQTLGQGPEFLTYFQNEAQLEKSRLLSDRFSAERPKGSFSTLEIQRTEQGDSAMYLCASSYDRGSNYGYTFGSGTRLTVV.

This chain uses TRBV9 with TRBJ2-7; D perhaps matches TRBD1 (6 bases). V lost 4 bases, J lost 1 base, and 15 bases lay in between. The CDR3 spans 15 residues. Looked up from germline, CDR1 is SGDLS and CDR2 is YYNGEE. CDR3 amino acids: CASSINIQGSYEQYF. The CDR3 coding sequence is TGTGCCAGCAGCATCAACATACAGGGTTCCTACGAGCAGTACTTC.

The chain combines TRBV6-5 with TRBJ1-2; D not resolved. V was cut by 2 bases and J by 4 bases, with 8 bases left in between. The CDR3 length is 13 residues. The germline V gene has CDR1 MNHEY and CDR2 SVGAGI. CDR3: CASSYGASYGYTF. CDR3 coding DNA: TGTGCCAGCAGTTACGGCGCAAGCTATGGCTACACCTTC.

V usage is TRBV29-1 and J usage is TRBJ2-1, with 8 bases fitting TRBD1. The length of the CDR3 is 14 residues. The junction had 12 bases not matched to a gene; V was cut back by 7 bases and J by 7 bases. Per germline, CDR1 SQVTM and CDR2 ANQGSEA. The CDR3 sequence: CSAGRQGLRNEQFF. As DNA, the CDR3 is TGCAGCGCGGGAAGACAGGGGCTTCGGAATGAGCAGTTCTTC.

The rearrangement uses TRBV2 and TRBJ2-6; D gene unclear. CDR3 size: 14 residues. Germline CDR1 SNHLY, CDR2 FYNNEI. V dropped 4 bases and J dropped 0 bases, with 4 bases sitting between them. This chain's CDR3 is CASSALSGANVLTF. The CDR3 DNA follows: TGTGCCAGCAGTGCTCTCTCTGGGGCCAACGTCCTGACTTTC.

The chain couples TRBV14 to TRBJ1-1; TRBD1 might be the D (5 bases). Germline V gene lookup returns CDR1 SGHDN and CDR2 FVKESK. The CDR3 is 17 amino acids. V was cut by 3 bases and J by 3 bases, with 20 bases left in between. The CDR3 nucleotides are TGTGCCAGCAGCCACTTCCGGTTCGGGGCGCGGGACACTGAAGCTTTCTTT. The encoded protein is CASSHFRFGARDTEAFF.

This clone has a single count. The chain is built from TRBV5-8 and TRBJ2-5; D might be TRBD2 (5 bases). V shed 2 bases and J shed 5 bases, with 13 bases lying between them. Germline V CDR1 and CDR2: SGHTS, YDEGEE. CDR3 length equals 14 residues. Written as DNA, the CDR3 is TGTGCCAGCAGCTTCAGCGGCGGGCGGGAGACCCAGTACTTC. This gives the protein CASSFSGGRETQYF.

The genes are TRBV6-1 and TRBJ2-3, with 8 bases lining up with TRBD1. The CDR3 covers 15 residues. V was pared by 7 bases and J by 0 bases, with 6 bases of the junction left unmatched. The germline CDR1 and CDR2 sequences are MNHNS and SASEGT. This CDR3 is CASTDRGGSTDTQYF. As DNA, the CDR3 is TGTGCCAGCACCGACAGGGGAGGAAGCACAGATACGCAGTATTTT.

CDR3 in amino acids: CAINGATNEKLFF. CDR3 nucleotides: TGTGCCATCAATGGGGCAACTAATGAAAAACTGTTTTTT. This chain connects TRBV10-3 to TRBJ1-4; unclear D gene. V gave up 7 bases and J gave up 0 bases, with 6 bases separating them. Germline CDR1 reads ENHRY; CDR2 reads SYGVKD. This CDR3 is 13 amino acids long.

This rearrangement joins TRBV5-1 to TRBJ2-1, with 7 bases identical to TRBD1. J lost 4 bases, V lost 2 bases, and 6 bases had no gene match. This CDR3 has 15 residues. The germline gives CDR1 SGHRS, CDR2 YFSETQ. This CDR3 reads CASSLTGDGYNEQFF. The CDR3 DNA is TGCGCCAGCAGCTTAACAGGGGACGGGTACAATGAGCAGTTCTTC.

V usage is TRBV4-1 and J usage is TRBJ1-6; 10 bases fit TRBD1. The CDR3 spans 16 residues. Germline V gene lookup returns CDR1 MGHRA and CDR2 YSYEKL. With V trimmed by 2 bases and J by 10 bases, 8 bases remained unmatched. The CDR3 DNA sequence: TGCGCCAGCAGCCAACGACAGGGGGCGAAATTGTCACCCCTCCACTTT. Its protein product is CASSQRQGAKLSPLHF.

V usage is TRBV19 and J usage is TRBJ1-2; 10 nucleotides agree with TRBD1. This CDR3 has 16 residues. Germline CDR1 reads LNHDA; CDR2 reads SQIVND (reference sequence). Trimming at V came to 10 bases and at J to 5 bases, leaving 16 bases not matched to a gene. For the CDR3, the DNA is TGTGCCACACACGGGACAGGGGTTCTTGGGGGGTATGGCTACACCTTC. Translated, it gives CATHGTGVLGGYGYTF.